This T cell receptor (beta chain) came from a study of CD8+ T cells in alopecia areata. V dropped 7 bases and J dropped 0; count of bases not matched to a gene: 6. Germline assignment: CDR1 SQVTM and CDR2 ANQGSEA. The CDR3 sequence is 13 residues long. cDNA prepared by RNA extraction and subsequent reverse transcription served as the template for sequencing. The protocol was immunoSEQ multiplex PCR, while the TCRdb copy is restricted to in-frame clones and leaves out a portion. Of 65,000 to 75,000 clones in the sample, over 25% were seen once. Treatment of the sample: oral pan-JAK inhibitor, 5-10 mg twice daily. Researchers picked out CD4+ and CD8+ T cells from PBMCs by sorting.

The rearrangement joins TRBV29-1 to TRBJ2-7; the match to TRBD1 covers 7 bases. The sequencing here drew on CD8+ T cells sorted from blood, taken at week 4, from a patient treated with tofacitinib. The sequence was obtained from a human donor with alopecia areata. CDR3: CSGTGQDSYEQYF. The CDR3 coding sequence is TGCAGCGGGACCGGACAGGACTCCTACGAGCAGTACTTC.